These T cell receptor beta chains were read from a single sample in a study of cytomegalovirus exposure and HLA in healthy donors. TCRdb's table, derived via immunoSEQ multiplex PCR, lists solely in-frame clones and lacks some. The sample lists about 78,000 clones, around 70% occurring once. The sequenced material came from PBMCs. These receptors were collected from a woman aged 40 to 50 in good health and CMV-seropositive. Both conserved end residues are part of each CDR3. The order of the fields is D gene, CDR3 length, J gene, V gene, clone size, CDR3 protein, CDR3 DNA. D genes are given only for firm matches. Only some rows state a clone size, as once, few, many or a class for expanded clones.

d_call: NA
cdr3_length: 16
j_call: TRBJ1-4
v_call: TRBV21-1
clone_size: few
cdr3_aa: CASSKAREGWYEKLFF
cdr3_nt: TGTGCCAGCAGCAAAGCAAGGGAGGGGTGGTATGAAAAACTGTTTTTT

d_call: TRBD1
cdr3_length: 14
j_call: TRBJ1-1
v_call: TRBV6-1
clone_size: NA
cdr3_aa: CASRPDRGHTEAFF
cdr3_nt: TGTGCCAGCAGACCCGACAGGGGGCACACTGAAGCTTTCTTT

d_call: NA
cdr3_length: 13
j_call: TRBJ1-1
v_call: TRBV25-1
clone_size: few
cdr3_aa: CASSEYGNTEAFF
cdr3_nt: TGTGCCAGCAGTGAATACGGGAACACTGAAGCTTTCTTT

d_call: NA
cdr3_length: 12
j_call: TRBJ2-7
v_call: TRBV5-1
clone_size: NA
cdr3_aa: CASSLGGYEQYF
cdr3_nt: TGCGCCAGCAGCTTGGGCGGTTACGAGCAGTACTTC

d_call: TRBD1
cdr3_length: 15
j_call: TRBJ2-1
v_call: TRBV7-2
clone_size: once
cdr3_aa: CASSFGTGVYNEQFF
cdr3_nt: TGTGCCAGCAGCTTTGGGACAGGGGTCTACAATGAGCAGTTCTTC

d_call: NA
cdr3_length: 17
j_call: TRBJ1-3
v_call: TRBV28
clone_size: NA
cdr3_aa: CASSLSPREGLGNTIYF
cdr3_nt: TGTGCCAGCAGTTTATCACCCCGAGAGGGTCTGGGGAACACCATATATTTT

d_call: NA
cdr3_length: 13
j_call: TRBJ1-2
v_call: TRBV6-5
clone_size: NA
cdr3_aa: CASSYSSGVGYTF
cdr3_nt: TGTGCCAGCAGTTACTCGAGTGGAGTCGGCTACACCTTC

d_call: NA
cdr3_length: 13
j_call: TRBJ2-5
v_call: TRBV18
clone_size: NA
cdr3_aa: CASSPRTEETQYF
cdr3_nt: TGTGCCAGCTCACCGAGAACGGAAGAGACCCAGTACTTC

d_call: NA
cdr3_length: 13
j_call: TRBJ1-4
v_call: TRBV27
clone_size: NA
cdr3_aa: CASSVRVNEKLFF
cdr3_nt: TGTGCCAGCAGTGTTCGGGTGAATGAAAAACTGTTTTTT

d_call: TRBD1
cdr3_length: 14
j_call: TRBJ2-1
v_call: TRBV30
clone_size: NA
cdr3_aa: CAWYNRGSYNEQFF
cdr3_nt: TGTGCCTGGTATAACAGGGGGTCTTACAATGAGCAGTTCTTC

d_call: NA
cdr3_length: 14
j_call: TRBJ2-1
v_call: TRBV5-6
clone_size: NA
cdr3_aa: CASSFSGTYNEQFF
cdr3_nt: TGTGCCAGCAGCTTTAGCGGAACCTACAATGAGCAGTTCTTC

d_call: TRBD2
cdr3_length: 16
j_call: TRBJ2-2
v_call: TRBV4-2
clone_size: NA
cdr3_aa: CASSQEGTRPTGELFF
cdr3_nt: TGTGCCAGCAGCCAAGAAGGGACTAGACCTACCGGGGAGCTGTTTTTT

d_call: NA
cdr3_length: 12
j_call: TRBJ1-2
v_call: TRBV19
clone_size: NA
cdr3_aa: CASRGRGYGYTF
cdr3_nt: TGTGCCAGTAGGGGCAGGGGCTATGGCTACACCTTC

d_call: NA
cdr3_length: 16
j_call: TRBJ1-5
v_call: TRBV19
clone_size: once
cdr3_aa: CASTAQTSPREQPQHF
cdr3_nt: TGTGCCAGTACCGCTCAGACATCCCCACGAGAACAGCCCCAGCATTTT

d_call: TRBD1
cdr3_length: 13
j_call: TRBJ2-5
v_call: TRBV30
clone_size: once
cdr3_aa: CAWRMEQGGTQYF
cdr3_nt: TGTGCCTGGAGAATGGAACAGGGGGGGACCCAGTACTTC

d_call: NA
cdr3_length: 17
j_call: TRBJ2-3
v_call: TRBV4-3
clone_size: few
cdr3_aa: CASSQEAPPEVTDTQYF
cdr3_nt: TGCGCCAGCAGCCAAGAGGCCCCACCGGAGGTGACAGATACGCAGTATTTT

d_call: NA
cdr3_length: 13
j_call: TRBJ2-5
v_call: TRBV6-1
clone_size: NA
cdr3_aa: CASSDREGETQYF
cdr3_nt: TGTGCCAGCAGTGATCGAGAGGGAGAGACCCAGTACTTC

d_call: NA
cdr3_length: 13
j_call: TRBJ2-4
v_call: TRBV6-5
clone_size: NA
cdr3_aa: CASSPGTSNIQYF
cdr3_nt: TGTGCCAGCAGTCCAGGGACATCGAACATTCAGTACTTC

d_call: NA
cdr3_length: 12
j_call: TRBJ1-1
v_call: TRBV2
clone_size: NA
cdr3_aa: CASSEREVEAFF
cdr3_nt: TGTGCCAGCAGTGAACGGGAAGTAGAAGCTTTCTTT

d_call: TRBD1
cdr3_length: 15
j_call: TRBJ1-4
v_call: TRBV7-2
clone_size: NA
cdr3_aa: CASSASRQGNEKLFF
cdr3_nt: TGTGCCAGCAGCGCAAGCCGACAGGGAAATGAAAAACTGTTTTTT

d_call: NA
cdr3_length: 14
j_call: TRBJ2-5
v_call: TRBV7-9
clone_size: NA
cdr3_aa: CASSLSTGQETQYF
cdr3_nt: TGTGCCAGCAGCTTATCGACAGGCCAAGAGACCCAGTACTTC

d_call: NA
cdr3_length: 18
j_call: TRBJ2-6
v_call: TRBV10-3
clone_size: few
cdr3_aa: CAISGGSDGSSGANVLTF
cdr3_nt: TGTGCCATCAGTGGTGGAAGCGACGGCTCCTCTGGGGCCAACGTCCTGACTTTC

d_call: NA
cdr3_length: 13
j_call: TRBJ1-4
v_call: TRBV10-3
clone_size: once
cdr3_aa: CATQGRANEKLFF
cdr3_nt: TGTGCCACCCAGGGGAGAGCTAATGAAAAACTGTTTTTT

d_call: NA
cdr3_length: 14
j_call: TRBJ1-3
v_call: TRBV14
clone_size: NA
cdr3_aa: CASSRGFIGNTIYF
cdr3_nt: TGTGCCAGCAGCAGAGGATTCATCGGAAACACCATATATTTT

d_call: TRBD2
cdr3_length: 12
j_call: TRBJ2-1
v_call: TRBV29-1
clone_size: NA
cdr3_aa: CSSGTAAPEQFF
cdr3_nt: TGCAGCAGCGGGACTGCCGCTCCCGAGCAGTTCTTC

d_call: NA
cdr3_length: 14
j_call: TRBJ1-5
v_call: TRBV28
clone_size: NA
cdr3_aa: CASSLGQANQPQHF
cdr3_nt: TGTGCCAGCAGTTTAGGACAAGCCAATCAGCCCCAGCATTTT

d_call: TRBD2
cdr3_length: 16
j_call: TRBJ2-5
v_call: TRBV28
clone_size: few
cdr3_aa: CASSLGLAGGQETQYF
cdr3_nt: TGTGCCAGCAGTCTGGGACTAGCGGGGGGCCAAGAGACCCAGTACTTC

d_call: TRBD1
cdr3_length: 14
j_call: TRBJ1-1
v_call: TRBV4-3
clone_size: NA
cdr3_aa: CASSQRTGGEEAFF
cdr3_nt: TGCGCCAGCAGCCAACGGACAGGGGGCGAGGAAGCTTTCTTT

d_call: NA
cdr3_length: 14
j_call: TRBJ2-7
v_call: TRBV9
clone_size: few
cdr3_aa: CASSVQAGPYEQYF
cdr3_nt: TGTGCCAGCAGCGTACAGGCAGGCCCCTACGAGCAGTACTTC

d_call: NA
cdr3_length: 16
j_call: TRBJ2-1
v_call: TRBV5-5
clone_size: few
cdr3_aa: CASSLVSPSTINEQFF
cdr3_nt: TGTGCCAGCAGCTTGGTTTCACCGTCGACAATCAATGAGCAGTTCTTC

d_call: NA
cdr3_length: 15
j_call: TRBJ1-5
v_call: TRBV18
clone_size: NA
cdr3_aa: CASRDGGGGNQPQHF
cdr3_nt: TGTGCCAGCCGAGACGGGGGTGGGGGCAATCAGCCCCAGCATTTT

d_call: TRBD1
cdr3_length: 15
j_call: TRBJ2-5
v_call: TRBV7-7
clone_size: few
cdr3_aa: CASSPRTGGVETQYF
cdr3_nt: TGTGCTAGCAGCCCACGGACAGGGGGCGTGGAGACCCAGTACTTC

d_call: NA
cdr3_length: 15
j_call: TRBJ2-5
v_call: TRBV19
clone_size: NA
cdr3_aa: CASSSGKGVGETQYF
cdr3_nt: TGTGCCAGTAGTAGCGGGAAGGGTGTAGGGGAGACCCAGTACTTC

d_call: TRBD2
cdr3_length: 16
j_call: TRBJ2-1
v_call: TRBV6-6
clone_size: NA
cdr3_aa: CATLGGFSGRSNEQFF
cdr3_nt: TGTGCCACCTTAGGGGGGTTTAGCGGGAGGAGCAATGAGCAGTTCTTC

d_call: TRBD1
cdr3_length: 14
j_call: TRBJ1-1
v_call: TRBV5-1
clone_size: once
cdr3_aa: CASNAGTANTEAFF
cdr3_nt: TGCGCCAGCAACGCCGGGACAGCGAACACTGAAGCTTTCTTT

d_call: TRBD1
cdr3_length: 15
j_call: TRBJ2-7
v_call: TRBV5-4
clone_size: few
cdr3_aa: CASSFGTGVSYEQYF
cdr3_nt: TGTGCCAGCAGCTTCGGGACAGGGGTCTCCTACGAGCAGTACTTC

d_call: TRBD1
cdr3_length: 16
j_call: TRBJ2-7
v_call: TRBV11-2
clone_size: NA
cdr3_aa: CASSLATGAALYEQYF
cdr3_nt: TGTGCCAGCAGCTTAGCAACAGGGGCCGCCCTGTACGAGCAGTACTTC

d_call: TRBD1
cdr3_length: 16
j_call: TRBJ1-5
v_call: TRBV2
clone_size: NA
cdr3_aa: CASSGVGTGINQPQHF
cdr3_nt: TGTGCCAGCAGTGGGGTCGGGACAGGGATTAATCAGCCCCAGCATTTT

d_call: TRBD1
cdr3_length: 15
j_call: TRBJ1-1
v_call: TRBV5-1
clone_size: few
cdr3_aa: CASSEVQGLNTEAFF
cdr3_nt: TGCGCCAGCAGCGAGGTACAGGGGTTGAACACTGAAGCTTTCTTT